This TCR beta chain was sequenced in a study of blood T cell repertoires in COVID-19. As for the study in general: PBMCs, B-cell-depleted T cells, or T cells were the source of the cDNA or gDNA that made up the material.

This clone occurred a few times. Generated by immunoSEQ multiplex PCR, the TCRdb table keeps only in-frame clones and is missing some. Found here are about 66,000 clones, approximately 90% of them singletons; the top ten hold approximately 3.6%. The germline gives CDR1 SGHDN, CDR2 FVKESK. The V and J ends lost 1 base and 10 bases respectively, with 18 bases between them. The CDR3 has 15 residues. Sequencing was done on a sample of peripheral blood. V and J are TRBV14 and TRBJ2-3; no firm D call. This sequence was found in a man aged 65-85 years with acute or convalescent COVID-19. CDR3 in amino acids: CASSQGSGGTEAQYF. The CDR3 DNA sequence: TGTGCCAGCAGCCAAGGATCGGGTGGCACCGAGGCGCAGTATTTT.